This TCR beta chain comes out of a study of blood T cell repertoires in COVID-19. Across the study: The samples span acute and convalescent COVID-19 from the United States, Italy and Spain. The cDNA or gDNA used as material had been derived from T cells, B-cell-depleted T cells, or PBMCs.

CDR1 and CDR2 from the germline V gene are KGHSH and LQKENI. This CDR3 is 16 amino acids long. J was trimmed by 2 bases and V by 2 bases; bases with no gene match: 5. Measured with immunoSEQ multiplex PCR; TCRdb has only the in-frame clones, and not every one. Among some 150,000 clones, 70% to 90% were seen once, and the ten largest hold approximately 8%. Followed longitudinally, the Seattle patients had been enrolled during active infection. This sequence joins TRBV18 and TRBJ1-2; 10 nucleotides align to TRBD1. This receptor was taken from a woman aged 55-69 years with COVID-19, enrolled during active disease. Sequencing used peripheral blood. In DNA form, the CDR3 reads TGTGCCAGCTCACCAGTGACAGGGGGCATGAACTATGGCTACACCTTC. The encoded protein is CASSPVTGGMNYGYTF.